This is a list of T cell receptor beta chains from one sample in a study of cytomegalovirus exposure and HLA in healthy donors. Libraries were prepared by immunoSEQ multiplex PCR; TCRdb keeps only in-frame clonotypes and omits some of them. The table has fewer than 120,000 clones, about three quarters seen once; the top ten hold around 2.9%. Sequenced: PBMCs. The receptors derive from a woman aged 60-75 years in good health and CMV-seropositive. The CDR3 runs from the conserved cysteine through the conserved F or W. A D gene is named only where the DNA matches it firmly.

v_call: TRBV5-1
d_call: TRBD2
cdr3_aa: CASSPPTSGSGNNEQFF

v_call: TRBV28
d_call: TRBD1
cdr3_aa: CASSLPGTGDGYTF

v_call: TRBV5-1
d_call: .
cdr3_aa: CASSLRSGSTDTQYF

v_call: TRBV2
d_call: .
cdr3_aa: CASRGGYSEQYF

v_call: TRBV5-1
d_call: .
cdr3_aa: CASADSPSSLGDTQYF

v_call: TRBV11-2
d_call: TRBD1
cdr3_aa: CASSLDRATEAFF

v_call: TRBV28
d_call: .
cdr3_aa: CASSTPGLATDTQYF

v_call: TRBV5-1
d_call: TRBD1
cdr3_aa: CASSLRGRDRDSIYEQYF

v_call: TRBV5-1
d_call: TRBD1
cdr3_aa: CASSFQTPGTGSSYFHEQYF

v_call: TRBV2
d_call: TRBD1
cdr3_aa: CASSATGGYEQYF

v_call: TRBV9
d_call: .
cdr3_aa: CASSVGGTNYGYTF

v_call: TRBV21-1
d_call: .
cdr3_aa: CASSNKSGTEGDF

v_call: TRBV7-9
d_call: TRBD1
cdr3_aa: CSSSLQGIYGYTF

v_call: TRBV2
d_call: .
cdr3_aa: CASSEATGNYNEQFF

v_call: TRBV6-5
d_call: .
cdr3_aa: CASSYSVLRNNEQFF

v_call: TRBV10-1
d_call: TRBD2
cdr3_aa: CAGSPYTGTSAHEQFF

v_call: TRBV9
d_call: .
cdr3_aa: CASSVGGGRDTGELFF

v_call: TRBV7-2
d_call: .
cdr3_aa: CASSLSPDEKLFF

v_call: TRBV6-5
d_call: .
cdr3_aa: CASSTTLTGAEQYF

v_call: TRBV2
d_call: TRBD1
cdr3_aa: CASGTGTGANVLTF

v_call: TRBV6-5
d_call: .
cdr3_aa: CASSYGGASYNEQFF

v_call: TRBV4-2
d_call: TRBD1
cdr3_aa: CASSQELQGARETQYF

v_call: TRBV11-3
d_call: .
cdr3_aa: CASSSARGEQFF

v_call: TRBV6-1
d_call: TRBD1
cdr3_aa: CASSDPGQGGEKLFF

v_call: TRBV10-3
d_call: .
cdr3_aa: CAISESSFTDTQYF

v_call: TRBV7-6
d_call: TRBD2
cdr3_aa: CASSSTPTSGRADTQYF

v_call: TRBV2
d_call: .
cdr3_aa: CASSGEGGGSEQYF

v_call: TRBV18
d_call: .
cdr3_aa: CASSPPGNTEAFF

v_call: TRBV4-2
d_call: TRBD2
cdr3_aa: CASSQDASGSSYEQYF

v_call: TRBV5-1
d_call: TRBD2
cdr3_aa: CASSLREGAGELFF

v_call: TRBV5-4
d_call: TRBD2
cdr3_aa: CASSLAGVTDTQYF

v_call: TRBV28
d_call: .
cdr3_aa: CASSFYRVRTNEKLFF

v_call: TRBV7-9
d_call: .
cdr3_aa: CASSFSGSPYGYTF

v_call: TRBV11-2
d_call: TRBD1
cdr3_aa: CASSLRTGHQPQHF

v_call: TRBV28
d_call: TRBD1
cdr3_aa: CASSRGQGLVYEQFF

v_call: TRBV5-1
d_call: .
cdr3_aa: CADRRAGAETHSYEQYF

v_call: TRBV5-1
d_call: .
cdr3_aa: CASSLDAGSGNTIYF

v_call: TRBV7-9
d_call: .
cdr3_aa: CSSSPAGYGYTF

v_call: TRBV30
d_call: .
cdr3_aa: CAWSVSSYTQYF

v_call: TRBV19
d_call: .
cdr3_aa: CASTPSIRELKTTEAFF

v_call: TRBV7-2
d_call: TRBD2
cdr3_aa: CASSPTLRLAGETQYF

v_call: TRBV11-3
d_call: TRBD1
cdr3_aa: CASSSNVFGTGNTEAFF

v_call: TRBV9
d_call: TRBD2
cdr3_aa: CASSGSGRHIQYF

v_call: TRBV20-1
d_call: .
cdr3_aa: CSARDSGGYTF

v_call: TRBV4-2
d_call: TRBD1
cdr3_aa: CASSPQRDRIFYGYTF